The subject of this entry is one TCR beta chain. Its specificity is not known. Assay used: immunoSEQ multiplex PCR; TCRdb lists only in-frame clones, some missing. The sample has about 85,000 clones, roughly four fifths seen once. The data stem from a study of graft-versus-host responses after intestinal transplantation. Study at large: The study gave all recipients anti-thymocyte globulin induction, then tacrolimus and steroids for two to three years.

Notes on the study in general: Ileal or blood samples showed some GvH clones first, and such clones were also found in recipient marrow. After transplant, early declines in HvG clones were associated with peak levels of circulating GvH clones.

Germline loops: CDR1 SGHAT, CDR2 FQNNGV. This CDR3 has 15 amino acids. V gave up 5 bases and J gave up 3 bases; unmatched junction bases: 10. This TCR was sampled from a human donor who received an intestinal transplant. The sequences come from unstimulated CD8+ T cells sorted from spleen or lymph node cells, collected before intestinal transplant. The V call is TRBV11-2, the J call TRBJ2-7; 7 bases map to TRBD1. DNA of the CDR3: TGTGCCAGCAGCAACACAGGGGAAGTCGACTACGAGCAGTACTTC. Protein product: CASSNTGEVDYEQYF.